Each of the 27 T cell receptor beta chains below was sequenced from the same sample in a study of Ad26.COV2.S vaccination and SARS-CoV-2 variants. Method: immunoSEQ multiplex PCR; TCRdb's copy keeps in-frame clones and lacks some. Of approximately 460,000 clones listed, 80% to 90% are singletons. Treatment of the sample: 15 to 20 received Ad26.COV2.S at low or high dose, single or two shots; roughly five received placebo; per-sample allocation not given. Day 63 following the first vaccine or placebo injection was when the samples were taken. The source material was peripheral blood, sampled in a trial of Ad26.COV2.S vaccine versus placebo. The receptors derive from a person aged 18-60 years who received the Ad26.COV2.S COVID-19 vaccine or a placebo.

The chain recombines TRBV24-1 with TRBJ2-3; D possibly uses TRBD1 or TRBD2 (5 bases each). Deletions cut 1 base from V and 4 bases from J, with 8 bases between. CDR1 and CDR2 (germline): KGHDR, SFDVKD. CDR3 length: 14 amino acids. CDR3 residues: CATSDFLGADTQYF. As DNA, the CDR3 is TGTGCCACCAGTGATTTTTTGGGGGCAGATACGCAGTATTTT.

The chain is built from TRBV3-1 (or the pseudogene TRBV3-2) and TRBJ2-1; TRBD2 agrees at 10 bases. The germline V gene has CDR1 LGHDT and CDR2 YNNKEL (reference sequence). There are 14 residues in the CDR3. The V gene end was trimmed by 1 base and the J gene end by 12 bases; junction bases not matched to a gene: 6. Here the CDR3 DNA reads TGTGCCAGCAGCCAAGGGACTAGCGGAACTGTGCAGTTCTTC. Amino acids: CASSQGTSGTVQFF.

The rearrangement links TRBV19 to TRBJ1-1; unclear D gene. The CDR3 covers 15 residues. V was trimmed by 5 bases and J by 1 base, leaving 14 bases between them. Looked up from germline, CDR1 is LNHDA and CDR2 is SQIVND (reference sequence). The CDR3 DNA follows: TGTGCCAGTAGTTTTCTAAAAGAGCGGAACACTGAAGCTTTCTTT. Translated: CASSFLKERNTEAFF.

The V call is TRBV28, the J call TRBJ2-3; TRBD2 aligns across 7 bases. There are 15 residues in the CDR3. The J segment lost 3 bases and the V segment lost 9 bases, leaving 12 bases of the junction unmatched. Germline lookup yields CDR1 MDHEN and CDR2 SYDVKM. CDR3 nucleotides: TGTGCCAGTAACGGGGGGACGAGACTTACAGATACGCAGTATTTT. Protein: CASNGGTRLTDTQYF.

The rearrangement uses TRBV24-1 and TRBJ1-2; no reliable D call. The V gene lost 5 bases and the J gene lost 7 bases, with 7 bases spanning the gap. The CDR3 covers 11 residues. Germline values: CDR1 KGHDR, CDR2 SFDVKD. In nucleotides, the CDR3 is TGTGCCACCAGTGGGGGAGGTGGCTACACCTTC. Translated, it gives CATSGGGGYTF.

The chain is built from TRBV6-5 and TRBJ1-2; TRBD1 agrees at 7 bases. V gave up 7 bases and J gave up 4 bases; unmatched junction bases: 3. The germline gives CDR1 MNHEY, CDR2 SVGAGI. This CDR3 contains 12 residues. This CDR3 reads CASKGAVYGYTF. DNA for the CDR3: TGTGCCAGCAAGGGGGCGGTCTATGGCTACACCTTC.

The V gene is TRBV6-6, the J gene TRBJ2-7; 10 nucleotides agree with TRBD2. The trim removed 6 bases at V and 1 base at J, leaving 6 bases unmatched. The CDR3 has 15 amino acids. Germline V lookup: CDR1 MNHNY, CDR2 SVGAGI (reference sequence). The CDR3 here is CASRPTSGLSYEQYF. The CDR3 region has the DNA TGTGCCAGCAGGCCGACTAGCGGGCTGTCCTACGAGCAGTACTTC.

The V gene is TRBV5-8, the J gene TRBJ2-2; D is uncertain. This CDR3 region has 18 residues. CDR1 and CDR2 from the germline V gene are SGHTS and YDEGEE. Trimming shortened V by 0 bases and J by 8 bases, and 23 bases separated the two germline ends. The CDR3 loop reads CASSLGTRQTGGTGELFF. The CDR3 DNA reads TGTGCCAGCAGCTTGGGTACCCGGCAGACCGGTGGAACTGGGGAGCTGTTTTTT.

This sequence joins TRBV9 and TRBJ2-1; TRBD2 might be the D (7 bases). The V end lost 6 bases, the J end lost 6 bases, and 10 bases lay between the germline ends. From germline, CDR1 is SGDLS and CDR2 YYNGEE. The CDR3 is 12 amino acids. The CDR3 sequence: CASKGGANEQFF. CDR3 sequence (DNA): TGTGCCAGCAAAGGGGGGGCCAATGAGCAGTTCTTC. Variable domain in full (rest from reference TRBV9 and TRBJ2-1): DSGVTQTPKHLITATGQRVTLRCSPRSGDLSVYWYQQSLDQGLQFLIQYYNGEERAKGNILERFSAQQFPDLHSELNLSSLELGDSALYFCASKGGANEQFFGPGTRLTVL.

This clone occurred once. The V gene is TRBV19, the J gene TRBJ2-7; 8 bases are shared with TRBD2. Trimming removed 9 bases from V and 0 bases from J; junction bases left unmatched: 7. The CDR3 length is 14 residues. From germline, CDR1 is LNHDA and CDR2 SQIVND (reference sequence). The CDR3 region is CASHPGGSSYEQYF. Here the CDR3 DNA reads TGTGCCAGCCATCCGGGGGGGAGCTCCTACGAGCAGTACTTC.

The chain couples TRBV28 to TRBJ2-6, with 12 nucleotides matching TRBD1. The V gene's germline CDR1 is MDHEN and CDR2 SYDVKM. V was pared by 5 bases and J by 2 bases, with 10 bases of the junction left unmatched. This CDR3 is built from 19 residues. The CDR3 coding sequence is TGTGCCAGCAGTCCGATCCGGGACAGGGGGCAGGCTGGGGCCAACGTCCTGACTTTC. Encoded protein: CASSPIRDRGQAGANVLTF.

The CDR3 here is CASSPSSGETQYF. The CDR3 DNA reads TGTGCCAGCAGCCCCTCGTCGGGGGAGACCCAGTACTTC. The chain has TRBV4-2 and TRBJ2-5; perhaps TRBD2 as D (5 bases). CDR3 size: 13 residues. CDR1 LGHNA and CDR2 YNFKEQ come from the germline V gene. Deletions cut 4 bases from V and 5 bases from J, with 11 bases between.

The gene calls are TRBV9 and TRBJ2-5; D gene unclear. V lost 2 bases to trimming and J lost 0 bases, with 11 bases between them. The V gene's germline CDR1 is SGDLS and CDR2 YYNGEE. The CDR3 totals 15 residues. The CDR3 bases are TGTGCCAGCAGCGTTGGGCTGGGGTACCAAGAGACCCAGTACTTC. This sequence encodes CASSVGLGYQETQYF.

The rearrangement links TRBV4-1 to TRBJ2-6, with D hard to call. With 0 bases removed from V and 0 bases from J, the gap between germline ends came to 12 bases. Per the germline V gene, CDR1 is MGHRA and CDR2 is YSYEKL. This CDR3 has 18 residues. For the CDR3, the DNA is TGCGCCAGCAGCCAAGATTCGTCCCTTGGCTCTGGGGCCAACGTCCTGACTTTC. It is translated as CASSQDSSLGSGANVLTF.

The gene calls are TRBV13 and TRBJ2-7; TRBD2 aligns across 11 bases. The J segment lost 4 bases and the V segment lost 3 bases, leaving 2 bases of the junction unmatched. Looked up from germline, CDR1 is PRHDT and CDR2 is FYEKMQ (reference sequence). The CDR3 totals 14 residues. As DNA, the CDR3 is TGTGCCAGCAGCTTTCGACTAGCGGGATACGAGCAGTACTTC. This encodes CASSFRLAGYEQYF.

The J gene is TRBJ2-1, the V gene TRBV29-1; TRBD2 agrees at 10 bases. Germline V gene sequence: CDR1 SQVTM, CDR2 ANQGSEA. This CDR3 region has 15 residues. The junction had 6 bases not matched to a gene; V was cut back by 4 bases and J by 3 bases. The CDR3 is CSVVLAGPLYNEQFF. Here the CDR3 DNA reads TGCAGCGTTGTACTAGCGGGACCCCTCTACAATGAGCAGTTCTTC.

The rearrangement links TRBV28 to TRBJ1-6; the match to TRBD1 covers 7 bases. Germline V lookup: CDR1 MDHEN, CDR2 SYDVKM. This CDR3 region has 14 residues. After removal of 5 bases from V and 8 bases from J, the junction contained 6 bases not matched to a gene. CDR3 bases: TGTGCCAGCAGTCAGGGACAGTTATATTCACCCCTCCACTTT. Residues: CASSQGQLYSPLHF. The variable domain in full, completed from reference TRBV28 and TRBJ1-6, reads DVKVTQSSRYLVKRTGEKVFLECVQDMDHENMFWYRQDPGLGLRLIYFSYDVKMKEKGDIPEGYSVSREKKERFSLILESASTNQTSMYLCASSQGQLYSPLHFGNGTRLTVT.

As DNA, the CDR3 is TGTGCCAGCAAGGACAGGGTCCCCTACGAGCAGTACTTC. This gives the protein CASKDRVPYEQYF. The genes are TRBV28 and TRBJ2-7; 8 bases fit TRBD1. Germline CDR1 reads MDHEN; CDR2 reads SYDVKM. The CDR3 consists of 13 residues. The V and J ends lost 7 bases and 2 bases, in that order; junction bases with no gene match: 4.

The gene calls are TRBV27 and TRBJ2-3; TRBD2 matches at 7 bases. Trimming removed 2 bases from V and 2 bases from J; junction bases left unmatched: 10. The CDR3 covers 17 residues. From germline, CDR1 is MNHEY and CDR2 SMNVEV (reference sequence). The CDR3: CASSLKAGVGNTDTQYF. CDR3 in DNA: TGTGCCAGCAGTTTAAAGGCGGGAGTGGGGAACACAGATACGCAGTATTTT.

The chain couples TRBV4-1 to TRBJ2-2, with TRBD2 as a possible D gene (7 bases). This CDR3 contains 17 residues. CDR1 is MGHRA and CDR2 is YSYEKL in the germline V gene. The V end was cut by 3 bases, the J end by 3 bases, with 17 bases between. The CDR3 DNA follows: TGCGCCAGCAGCCATAGTGGCGCGGGGGCAGACACCGGGGAGCTGTTTTTT. Translated: CASSHSGAGADTGELFF.

Here the CDR3 DNA reads TGTGCCAGCAGCTTTGACGGGGGGGTCGCTGAAGCTTTCTTT. Protein sequence: CASSFDGGVAEAFF. The gene calls are TRBV7-2 and TRBJ1-1, with D perhaps TRBD1 (5 bases). The germline V gene has CDR1 SGHTA and CDR2 FQGNSA. V was trimmed by 3 bases and J by 6 bases, leaving 14 bases between them. The CDR3 covers 14 residues.

This chain joins TRBV21-1 and TRBJ1-5; the table's TRBD1 call for D was not verified on the DNA. TRBV21-1 is labeled a pseudogene. The CDR3 loop spans 14 amino acids. In DNA form, the CDR3 reads TGTGCCAGCAACGACCACAGGGACAATCAGCCCCAGCATTTT. This sequence encodes CASNDHRDNQPQHF.

The chain couples TRBV7-8 to TRBJ1-2, with D perhaps TRBD1 (5 bases). Trimming pared 5 bases from V and 4 bases from J, leaving 11 bases between. The length of the CDR3 is 13 residues. Germline loops: CDR1 SGHVS, CDR2 FQNEAQ. The CDR3 sequence is CASSRGRIYGYTF. CDR3 DNA sequence: TGTGCCAGCAGCCGGGGACGGATCTATGGCTACACCTTC. The whole variable domain, remainder taken from reference TRBV7-8 and TRBJ1-2, is GAGVSQSPRYKVAKRGQDVALRCDPISGHVSLFWYQQALGQGPEFLTYFQNEAQLDKSGLPSDRFFAERPEGSVSTLKIQRTQQEDSAVYLCASSRGRIYGYTFGSGTRLTVV.

The rearrangement links TRBV29-1 to TRBJ1-2; 9 bases are a match to TRBD1. Germline assignment: CDR1 SQVTM and CDR2 ANQGSEA. The CDR3 is made up of 12 amino acids. The V gene end was trimmed by 5 bases and the J gene end by 8 bases; junction bases not matched to a gene: 6. The CDR3 here is CSVRGTGRGYTF. The CDR3 nucleotides are TGCAGCGTTCGCGGGACAGGGCGCGGCTACACCTTC.

Notes on this clone: Other DNA sequences of this sample code for an identical CDR3. The chain joins TRBV27 to TRBJ1-1; D is possibly TRBD1 (5 bases). This CDR3 comprises 14 residues. V was pared by 6 bases and J by 0 bases, with 11 bases between. Germline values: CDR1 MNHEY, CDR2 SMNVEV (reference sequence). CDR3 in amino acids: CASSLRGLNTEAFF. CDR3 DNA: TGTGCCAGCAGCCTTCGGGGACTGAACACTGAAGCTTTCTTT.

The chain couples TRBV15 to TRBJ2-2, with D possibly matching TRBD1 (5 bases). The CDR3 is made up of 11 amino acids. Germline lookup yields CDR1 LNHNV and CDR2 YYDKDF (reference sequence). Trimming pared 8 bases from V and 10 bases from J, leaving 11 bases between. In DNA form, the CDR3 reads TGTGCCACCCAAGACAGAGAGGAGCTGTTTTTT. Its protein is CATQDREELFF. The variable domain in full, completed from reference TRBV15 and TRBJ2-2, reads DAMVIQNPRYQVTQFGKPVTLSCSQTLNHNVMYWYQQKSSQAPKLLFHYYDKDFNNEADTPDNFQSRRPNTSFCFLDIRSPGLGDTAMYLCATQDREELFFGEGSRLTVL.

This chain joins TRBV27 and TRBJ1-5; D unresolved. The CDR3 has 12 amino acids. V lost 5 bases to trimming and J lost 7 bases, with 9 bases between them. The germline V gene encodes CDR1 MNHEY and CDR2 SMNVEV (reference sequence). The CDR3 DNA follows: TGTGCCAGCAGTCTCGTCGGCCAGCCCCAGCATTTT. Translation gives CASSLVGQPQHF.